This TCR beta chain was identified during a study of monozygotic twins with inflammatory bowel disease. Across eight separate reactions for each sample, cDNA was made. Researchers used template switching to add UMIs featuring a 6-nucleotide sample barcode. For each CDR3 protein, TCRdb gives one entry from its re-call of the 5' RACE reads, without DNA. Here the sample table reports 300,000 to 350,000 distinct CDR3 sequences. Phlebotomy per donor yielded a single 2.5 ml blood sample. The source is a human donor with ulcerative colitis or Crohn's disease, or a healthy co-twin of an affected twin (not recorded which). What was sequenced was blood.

The CDR3 is CASSLAGEVNERFF. The chain employs TRBV7-9 and TRBJ2-1. This CDR3 region has 14 residues. Germline assignment: CDR1 SEHNR and CDR2 FQNEAQ (reference sequence).